This T cell receptor (beta chain) comes out of a study of T cells in Graves' hyperthyroidism and ophthalmopathy. Amplified TCR beta CDR3 regions came from RNA transcripts. An initial round of RT-PCR targeting the TCR CDR3 relied on the HTBI primer set. MiXCR, run by TCRdb on the multiplex PCR reads, gives a single entry per CDR3 protein. The repertoire holds 150,000 or so distinct CDR3 sequences, with around 21% as singletons. The CDR3 totals 14 residues. The germline V and J ends were trimmed by 3 bases and 9 bases, with 15 bases remaining between them. CDR1 is MGHRA, CDR2 YSYEKL, per germline. The receptor was derived from a woman in her forties or fifties with Graves' hyperthyroidism that later progressed to Graves' ophthalmopathy. The sequencing input was blood. The chain employs TRBV4-1 and TRBJ1-5; D call uncertain. CDR3 coding DNA: TGCGCCAGCAGCCACACGATGGCGTTGCGGCCCCAGCATTTT. Amino acid sequence: CASSHTMALRPQHF.